This T cell receptor (beta chain) came from a study of OX40 agonist ivuxolimab in advanced cancers. Clones were sequenced by immunoSEQ multiplex PCR, and TCRdb holds only the in-frame ones, with some missing. The sample has about 79,000 clones, around 94% seen once. The CDR3 is 17 amino acids. Germline CDR1 is MDHEN and CDR2 is SYDVKM. V was shortened by 3 bases and J by 4 bases, with 18 bases between the two germline ends. This rearrangement joins TRBV28 to TRBJ1-4; D is possibly TRBD1 (5 bases). The sample was CD4+ or CD8+ T cells sorted from blood, taken in a trial of the OX40 agonist ivuxolimab. The receptor's source is an adult with an advanced solid tumor such as melanoma, head and neck, liver or kidney cancer. CDR3 in DNA: TGTGCCAGCAGTTTTAGGTGGGGGTCAGGTGATAATGAAAAACTGTTTTTT. Its translation: CASSFRWGSGDNEKLFF.